The next 24 T cell receptor beta chains were all read from a single sample in a study of T cell changes during pregnancy in multiple sclerosis. The repertoire was sequenced with immunoSEQ multiplex PCR; TCRdb's copy has only in-frame clones and lacks some. The data hold about 43,000 clones, with roughly 90% observed a single time. This material consisted of peripheral blood, taken in the second trimester of pregnancy. Source of these receptors: a female donor in good health, enrolled as a control in a pregnancy study.

This sequence joins TRBV2 and TRBJ2-5; weak D call: TRBD1 (6 bases). CDR1 is SNHLY and CDR2 is FYNNEI in the germline V gene. V lost 9 bases and J lost 2, with 13 bases in between. The CDR3 sequence is 13 residues long. In DNA, the CDR3 is TGTGCCAGGACCGGGACACCACAAGAGACCCAGTACTTC. This translates into CARTGTPQETQYF.

The rearrangement joins TRBV14 to TRBJ1-3, with 8 bases matching TRBD1. This CDR3 is 16 amino acids long. Per germline, CDR1 SGHDN and CDR2 FVKESK. Trimming took 4 bases from V and 0 from J; bases not matched to a gene: 5. CDR3 nucleotide sequence: TGTGCCAGCAGCCCCCGGACAGGGCGCTCTGGAAACACCATATATTTT. Protein sequence: CASSPRTGRSGNTIYF.

This clone was observed a few times. The chain couples TRBV7-6 to TRBJ1-1; no clear D gene. Trimming left V 5 bases short and J 4 bases short, with 14 bases between. Germline CDR1 is SGHVS and CDR2 is FNYEAQ. The CDR3 consists of 14 residues. The CDR3: CASSPGLGLTEAFF. As DNA, the CDR3 is TGTGCCAGCAGCCCTGGCCTTGGCCTCACTGAAGCTTTCTTT.

This clone came up once. The V call is TRBV6-5, the J call TRBJ2-1; TRBD2 aligns across 11 bases. The junction had 10 bases not matched to a gene; V was cut back by 4 bases and J by 8 bases. Germline CDR1 is MNHEY and CDR2 is SVGAGI. The CDR3 runs to 16 residues. The CDR3 sequence is CASSSLTSGNSDEQFF. CDR3 in DNA: TGTGCCAGCAGTTCGCTGACTAGCGGGAATTCGGATGAGCAGTTCTTC.

The chain employs TRBV30 and TRBJ1-1, with a weak D call TRBD1 (5 bases). This CDR3 is built from 13 residues. Germline V CDR1 and CDR2: GTSNPN, SVGIG (reference sequence). The ends were cut back, 5 bases at V and 2 bases at J, with 12 bases in the middle. The CDR3 DNA sequence: TGTGCCTGGCAAAGACAGAGAAACACTGAAGCTTTCTTT. Its translation: CAWQRQRNTEAFF.

This clone showed up just once. V gene TRBV13 combines with J gene TRBJ2-7, with 9 bases identical to TRBD1. CDR3 length: 14 amino acids. Germline CDR1 and CDR2: PRHDT and FYEKMQ (reference sequence). Trimming at V came to 5 bases and at J to 2 bases, leaving 4 bases not matched to a gene. CDR3 loop: CASSLTGGPYEQYF. The CDR3 DNA follows: TGTGCCAGCAGCCTTACAGGGGGCCCCTACGAGCAGTACTTC. Supplemented by reference TRBV13 and TRBJ2-7, the full variable domain reads AAGVIQSPRHLIKEKRETATLKCYPIPRHDTVYWYQQGPGQDPQFLISFYEKMQSDKGSIPDRFSAQQFSDYHSELNMSSLELGDSALYFCASSLTGGPYEQYFGPGTRLTVT.

The rearrangement uses TRBV7-8 and TRBJ2-2, with D unclear. Between the trimmed V and J ends, which lost 0 bases and 6 bases, there was a span of 8 bases. The CDR3 consists of 14 residues. Germline lookup yields CDR1 SGHVS and CDR2 FQNEAQ. The chain's CDR3 is CASSLAGLPGELFF. The DNA for the CDR3 is TGTGCCAGCAGCTTAGCGGGCCTGCCCGGGGAGCTGTTTTTT.

The chain carries TRBV7-9 and TRBJ2-7; 8 nucleotides line up with TRBD2. V was clipped by 5 bases and J by 3 bases; unmatched bases: 9. This CDR3 is 15 amino acids long. Germline assignment: CDR1 SEHNR and CDR2 FQNEAQ (reference sequence). Here the CDR3 DNA reads TGTGCCAGCAGCGTCCCGGGGGGGGATCTCTACGAGCAGTACTTC. Amino acids: CASSVPGGDLYEQYF.

V and J are TRBV6-1 and TRBJ2-7; 10 bases map to TRBD2. Germline V lookup: CDR1 MNHNS, CDR2 SASEGT. The CDR3 runs to 16 residues. The V and J ends lost 1 base and 4 bases, in that order; junction bases with no gene match: 7. The CDR3 DNA sequence: TGTGCCAGCAGTGAAGAGGTTAGCGGGAGGACTTACGAGCAGTACTTC. It is translated as CASSEEVSGRTYEQYF.

This rearrangement joins TRBV7-9 to TRBJ1-1, with D possibly being TRBD1 (6 bases). Trimming removed 0 bases at V and 6 bases at J, with 11 bases between. The CDR3 has 14 amino acids. Germline CDR1 and CDR2: SEHNR and FQNEAQ (reference sequence). CDR3 bases: TGTGCCAGCAGCTTAGCAAAGGGGGTCCCTGAAGCTTTCTTT. Residues: CASSLAKGVPEAFF.

This chain uses TRBV15 with TRBJ2-7, with 8 positions matching TRBD2. The germline CDR1 and CDR2 sequences are LNHNV and YYDKDF (reference sequence). This CDR3 comprises 15 residues. The V gene end was trimmed by 4 bases and the J gene end by 1 base; junction bases not matched to a gene: 6. CDR3 in amino acids: CATSTITSGSYEQYF. CDR3 bases: TGTGCCACCAGCACTATCACTAGCGGTTCCTACGAGCAGTACTTC.

The chain links TRBV6-1 to TRBJ1-4, with 8 bases lining up with TRBD1. Germline-derived CDR1 and CDR2 are MNHNS and SASEGT. This CDR3 is built from 15 residues. Germline trimming cut 5 bases from V and 4 bases from J; bases unmatched to any gene: 6. The CDR3 is CASSSGTGLNEKLFF. In nucleotides, the CDR3 is TGTGCCAGCAGTTCGGGGACAGGCCTTAATGAAAAACTGTTTTTT.

The chain links TRBV7-8 to TRBJ1-1; no clear D gene. Per the germline V gene, CDR1 is SGHVS and CDR2 is FQNEAQ. The V end was cut by 5 bases, the J end by 5 bases, with 15 bases between. The CDR3 is 14 amino acids. CDR3: CASSLNPGGTEAFF. CDR3 in DNA: TGTGCCAGCAGCCTAAATCCGGGTGGGACTGAAGCTTTCTTT.

The V and J genes are TRBV5-1 and TRBJ1-1; possibly TRBD1 for D (6 bases). CDR1 SGHRS and CDR2 YFSETQ come from the germline V gene. V was trimmed by 3 bases and J by 3 bases, leaving 12 bases between them. This CDR3 comprises 14 residues. The CDR3 loop reads CASSSGARDTEAFF. In DNA, the CDR3 is TGCGCCAGCAGCTCAGGGGCGCGGGACACTGAAGCTTTCTTT.

V gene TRBV7-2 combines with J gene TRBJ2-7; D uncertain. V was pared by 3 bases and J by 5 bases, with 8 bases between. The CDR3 extends over 12 amino acids. Germline CDR1 reads SGHTA; CDR2 reads FQGNSA. The CDR3 is CASSFVSDEQYF. The CDR3 bases are TGTGCCAGCAGCTTTGTGAGTGACGAGCAGTACTTC.

V gene TRBV7-9 combines with J gene TRBJ1-2, with 9 bases fitting TRBD1. Germline loops: CDR1 SEHNR, CDR2 FQNEAQ (reference sequence). Trimming removed 6 bases from V and 5 bases from J; junction bases left unmatched: 10. The CDR3 sequence is 15 residues long. The CDR3 DNA reads TGTGCCAGCAGTCCAACCGGGACAGGGAGGTATGGCTACACCTTC. It is translated as CASSPTGTGRYGYTF.

V usage is TRBV9 and J usage is TRBJ2-3; 12 bases match TRBD2. The CDR3 length is 16 residues. Per the germline V gene, CDR1 is SGDLS and CDR2 is YYNGEE. J gave up 1 base and V 2 bases, and 2 bases lay outside the gene matches. CDR3 residues: CASSVGLAGRTDTQYF. The CDR3 coding sequence is TGTGCCAGCAGCGTCGGACTAGCGGGACGCACAGATACGCAGTATTTT. Full variable domain (missing parts from reference TRBV9 and TRBJ2-3): DSGVTQTPKHLITATGQRVTLRCSPRSGDLSVYWYQQSLDQGLQFLIQYYNGEERAKGNILERFSAQQFPDLHSELNLSSLELGDSALYFCASSVGLAGRTDTQYFGPGTRLTVL.

The J gene is TRBJ2-3, the V gene TRBV5-4; D may be TRBD2 (5 bases). This CDR3 region has 15 residues. The germline V and J ends were trimmed by 2 bases and 1 base, with 11 bases remaining between them. Per the germline V gene, CDR1 is SGHNT and CDR2 is YYREEE (reference sequence). CDR3 protein: CASSLEGSGTDTQYF. Written as DNA, the CDR3 is TGTGCCAGCAGCTTAGAAGGTAGCGGCACAGATACGCAGTATTTT.

The rearrangement uses TRBV7-2 and TRBJ2-3; tentative D call: TRBD1 (5 bases). Trimming shortened V by 5 bases and J by 4 bases, and 13 bases separated the two germline ends. CDR1 is SGHTA and CDR2 is FQGNSA in the germline V gene. CDR3 length: 14 residues. This CDR3 reads CASSLKPGPDTQYF. The CDR3, as DNA: TGTGCCAGCAGCCTGAAGCCAGGGCCAGATACGCAGTATTTT.

The V gene is TRBV12-5, the J gene TRBJ2-7; perhaps TRBD1 as D (6 bases). Looked up from germline, CDR1 is LGHNT and CDR2 is FRNRAP. Trimming cost V 6 bases and J 9 bases, with 27 bases left between them. The CDR3 loop spans 16 amino acids. The CDR3 region is CASGDGTPLIATGQYF. CDR3 nucleotide sequence: TGTGCTAGTGGGGATGGGACACCCCTTATCGCGACGGGGCAGTACTTC.

J is TRBJ1-1 and V is TRBV27; D is possibly TRBD1 (6 bases). Looked up from germline, CDR1 is MNHEY and CDR2 is SMNVEV (reference sequence). The CDR3 is 14 residues long. The germline V and J ends were trimmed by 3 bases and 8 bases, with 16 bases remaining between them. The CDR3 coding sequence is TGTGCCAGCAGTTTGGATTTGTTAGGGGGAGAAGCTTTCTTT. This gives the protein CASSLDLLGGEAFF.

The rearrangement links TRBV10-3 to TRBJ2-1; 12 bases line up with TRBD2. The CDR3 has 14 amino acids. Germline loops: CDR1 ENHRY, CDR2 SYGVKD. Unmatched junction bases numbered 5, after V lost 6 bases and J lost 8 bases. The CDR3 nucleotides are TGTGCCATCAGAGGACTAGCGGGACCGGATGAGCAGTTCTTC. Encoded protein: CAIRGLAGPDEQFF.

The chain links TRBV29-1 to TRBJ2-7; 8 bases map to TRBD1. With V trimmed by 6 bases and J by 4 bases, 11 bases remained unmatched. Germline CDR1 is SQVTM and CDR2 is ANQGSEA. CDR3 length: 14 residues. The CDR3 sequence is CSVQPGQGIYEQYF. The CDR3 region has the DNA TGCAGCGTACAACCTGGACAGGGAATATACGAGCAGTACTTC.

V and J are TRBV7-6 and TRBJ2-7, with D tentatively TRBD2 (5 bases). Per the germline V gene, CDR1 is SGHVS and CDR2 is FNYEAQ. Trimming took off 4 bases at V and 4 bases at J, with 11 bases between the two ends. This CDR3 comprises 13 residues. CDR3 protein: CASSSIGGYEQYF. Here the CDR3 DNA reads TGTGCCAGCAGCTCCATAGGCGGGTACGAGCAGTACTTC.